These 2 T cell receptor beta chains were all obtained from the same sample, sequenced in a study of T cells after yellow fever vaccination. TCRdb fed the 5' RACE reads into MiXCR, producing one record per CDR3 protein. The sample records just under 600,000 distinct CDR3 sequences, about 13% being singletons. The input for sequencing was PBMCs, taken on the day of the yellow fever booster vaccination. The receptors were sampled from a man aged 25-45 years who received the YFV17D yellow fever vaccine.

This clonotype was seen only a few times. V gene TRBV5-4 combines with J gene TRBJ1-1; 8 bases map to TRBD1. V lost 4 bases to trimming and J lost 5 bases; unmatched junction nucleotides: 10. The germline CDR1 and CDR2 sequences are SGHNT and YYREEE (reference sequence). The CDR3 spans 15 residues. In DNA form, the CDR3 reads TGTGCCAGCAGCAAAATGACAGGGGAGAAGACTGAAGCTTTCTTT. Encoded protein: CASSKMTGEKTEAFF.

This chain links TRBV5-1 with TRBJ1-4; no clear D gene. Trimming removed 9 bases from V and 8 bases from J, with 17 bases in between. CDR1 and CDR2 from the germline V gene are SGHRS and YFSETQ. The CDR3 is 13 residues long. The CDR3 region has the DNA TGCGCCACCCAGGCCGCGGCCGGGGAAAAACTGTTTTTT. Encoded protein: CATQAAAGEKLFF.